The 29 T cell receptor beta chains below come from one sample, sequenced in a study of shared clonotypes between healthy human individuals. TCRdb's copy holds only in-frame clones and misses some; the assay was immunoSEQ multiplex PCR. The sample has hundreds of thousands of clones, about 96% seen once. Input material: memory CD8+ T cells sorted from blood. Subset specified: CD45RO+ cells pooled with CCR7-negative TemRA cells. The receptor source for this set is a man in his thirties or forties in good health.

The V call is TRBV30, the J call TRBJ2-7; a possible D gene is TRBD2 (5 bases). V shed 0 bases and J shed 4 bases, with 13 bases lying between them. The CDR3 extends over 14 amino acids. Germline assignment: CDR1 GTSNPN and CDR2 SVGIG (reference sequence). In DNA form, the CDR3 reads TGTGCCTGGAGTGTAATCCAGCGGTCGTACGAGCAGTACTTC. It is translated as CAWSVIQRSYEQYF.

The table lists this clone with a count of one. The J gene is TRBJ2-4, the V gene TRBV6-1; D is unclear. In germline, CDR1 is MNHNS, CDR2 SASEGT. The CDR3 length is 15 residues. The V and J ends lost 8 bases and 6 bases respectively, with 20 bases between them. The CDR3 here is CASHGTAPLRNIQYF. The DNA for the CDR3 is TGTGCCAGCCACGGCACAGCACCCTTAAGAAACATTCAGTACTTC.

The chain has TRBV28 and TRBJ2-7, with TRBD2 matching over 9 bases. This CDR3 has 15 amino acids. Germline CDR1 and CDR2: MDHEN and SYDVKM. V was pared by 6 bases and J by 0 bases, with 6 bases of the junction left unmatched. The CDR3 sequence is CASSSPSGDSYEQYF. As DNA, the CDR3 is TGTGCCAGCAGCTCCCCTAGCGGGGACTCCTACGAGCAGTACTTC.

J is TRBJ2-7 and V is TRBV6-1; 9 positions match TRBD2. Trimming took 7 bases from V and 2 from J; bases not matched to a gene: 6. The CDR3 loop spans 14 amino acids. Germline V gene data show CDR1 as MNHNS and CDR2 as SASEGT. CDR3 coding DNA: TGTGCCAGCACTCGGACTAGCGACCCCTACGAGCAGTACTTC. This encodes CASTRTSDPYEQYF.

V gene TRBV6-4 combines with J gene TRBJ2-7; D gene ambiguous. Germline CDR1 is MRHNA and CDR2 is SNTAGT. V was shortened by 4 bases and J by 0 bases, with 13 bases between the two germline ends. This CDR3 comprises 15 residues. The chain's CDR3 is CASSAGPLTSYEQYF. CDR3 nucleotide sequence: TGTGCCAGCAGTGCCGGACCCTTAACCTCCTACGAGCAGTACTTC.

The CDR3 DNA reads as TGTGCCAGTACTGGGGCAACTAATGAAAAACTGTTTTTT. This translates into CASTGATNEKLFF. This chain joins TRBV19 and TRBJ1-4; no definite D call. The CDR3 sequence is 13 residues long. Trimming left V 7 bases short and J 0 bases short, with 6 bases between. CDR1 is LNHDA, CDR2 SQIVND, per germline (reference sequence). The complete variable domain, with remaining parts taken from reference TRBV19 and TRBJ1-4, reads DGGITQSPKYLFRKEGQNVTLSCEQNLNHDAMYWYRQDPGQGLRLIYYSQIVNDFQKGDIAEGYSVSREKKESFPLTVTSAQKNPTAFYLCASTGATNEKLFFGSGTQLSVL.

The chain uses TRBV2 and TRBJ2-5; perhaps TRBD1 as D (5 bases). The V end lost 7 bases, the J end lost 2 bases, and 11 bases lay between the germline ends. From germline, CDR1 is SNHLY and CDR2 FYNNEI. The CDR3 totals 13 residues. CDR3 bases: TGTGCCAGCACCTGGCCAGGGCAAGAGACCCAGTACTTC. It codes for CASTWPGQETQYF.

This chain joins TRBV7-9 and TRBJ2-4; D is ambiguous. The CDR3 contains 15 residues. Trimming took off 4 bases at V and 0 bases at J, with 10 bases between the two ends. Germline CDR1 is SEHNR and CDR2 is FQNEAQ (reference sequence). Here the CDR3 DNA reads TGTGCCAGCAGCTCCTCAGACCTAGCCAAAAACATTCAGTACTTC. As protein: CASSSSDLAKNIQYF.

The chain joins TRBV2 to TRBJ1-5; 10 nucleotides line up with TRBD1. Germline CDR1 reads SNHLY; CDR2 reads FYNNEI. The CDR3 covers 18 residues. After removal of 6 bases from V and 1 base from J, the junction contained 12 bases not matched to a gene. DNA for the CDR3: TGTGCCAGCAGGGTGAGGGACAGGGGTGTGGGAAGCAATCAGCCCCAGCATTTT. It yields the protein CASRVRDRGVGSNQPQHF.

The chain uses TRBV2 and TRBJ2-7, with no clear D. Germline assignment: CDR1 SNHLY and CDR2 FYNNEI. This CDR3 contains 14 residues. Trimming left V 2 bases short and J 4 bases short, with 12 bases between. DNA for the CDR3: TGTGCCAGCAGTGAACCCAGGTTCTCTTACGAGCAGTACTTC. Protein sequence: CASSEPRFSYEQYF.

V is TRBV28 and J is TRBJ2-5; D is unresolved. The CDR3 runs 13 residues. V lost 8 bases and J lost 5, with 15 bases in between. Germline loops: CDR1 MDHEN, CDR2 SYDVKM. The chain's CDR3 is CASSNGGQETQYF. The CDR3 nucleotides read TGTGCCAGCTCGAATGGTGGGCAGGAGACCCAGTACTTC.

J is TRBJ2-7 and V is TRBV4-2; 8 nucleotides agree with TRBD2. Trimming took 6 bases from V and 4 from J; bases not matched to a gene: 5. The CDR3 covers 13 residues. Germline V gives CDR1 LGHNA, CDR2 YNFKEQ. CDR3 sequence: CASRDSGSYEQYF. The DNA for the CDR3 is TGTGCCAGCAGGGACAGCGGGAGTTACGAGCAGTACTTC.

The chain links TRBV18 to TRBJ2-1; D uncertain. This CDR3 comprises 17 residues. CDR1 is KGHSH and CDR2 is LQKENI in the germline V gene. Trimming removed 0 bases from V and 2 bases from J, with 14 bases in between. As DNA, the CDR3 is TGTGCCAGCTCACCACCGGCGTCTCCCGGCCCCTACAATGAGCAGTTCTTC. Its translation is CASSPPASPGPYNEQFF.

The chain recombines TRBV6-5 with TRBJ1-1; D may be TRBD1 (6 bases). The germline V and J ends were trimmed by 4 bases and 0 bases, with 15 bases remaining between them. The CDR3 has 16 residues. Germline V gene data show CDR1 as MNHEY and CDR2 as SVGAGI. CDR3 amino acids: CASSSNPGQMNTEAFF. The DNA for the CDR3 is TGTGCCAGCAGTTCAAACCCCGGACAGATGAACACTGAAGCTTTCTTT.

The chain has TRBV4-1 and TRBJ2-7, with D perhaps matching TRBD2 (6 bases). The V gene lost 0 bases and the J gene lost 6 bases, with 12 bases spanning the gap. CDR3 length: 14 amino acids. Per the germline V gene, CDR1 is MGHRA and CDR2 is YSYEKL. The CDR3 DNA sequence: TGCGCCAGCAGCCAAGAGGGGACTTGGGCCGAGCAGTACTTC. Translating gives CASSQEGTWAEQYF.

As for this clone: In the same sample, other DNA sequences code for this CDR3. The chain carries TRBV18 and TRBJ2-7; D call uncertain. The germline V gene has CDR1 KGHSH and CDR2 LQKENI. Trimming stripped 3 bases from V and 4 bases from J, with 7 bases between. This CDR3 has 12 residues. The CDR3 loop reads CASSPAGYEQYF. Here the CDR3 DNA reads TGTGCCAGCTCACCGGCCGGGTACGAGCAGTACTTC.

The chain uses TRBV29-1 and TRBJ2-1; 7 bases are shared with TRBD1. Germline CDR1 SQVTM, CDR2 ANQGSEA. This CDR3 is built from 13 residues. V lost 7 bases, J lost 4 bases, and 7 bases stayed unmatched. CDR3 protein: CSGKRDRYNEQFF. DNA of the CDR3: TGCAGCGGGAAGAGGGACAGATACAATGAGCAGTTCTTC.

V is TRBV5-1 and J is TRBJ2-7, with D perhaps TRBD1 or TRBD2 (6 bases each). Trimming removed 0 bases from V and 10 bases from J, with 17 bases in between. The germline V gene encodes CDR1 SGHRS and CDR2 YFSETQ. This CDR3 has 14 amino acids. CDR3 sequence (DNA): TGCGCCAGCAGCTTGGGCGAGGGGGGAAACATACAGTACTTC. Translated, it gives CASSLGEGGNIQYF. Drawing the rest from reference TRBV5-1 and TRBJ2-7, the complete variable domain is KAGVTQTPRYLIKTRGQQVTLSCSPISGHRSVSWYQQTPGQGLQFLFEYFSETQRNKGNFPGRFSGRQFSNSRSEMNVSTLELGDSALYLCASSLGEGGNIQYFGPGTRLTVT.

The chain employs TRBV6-6 and TRBJ1-2; D gene unclear. Trimming left V 2 bases short and J 0 bases short, with 4 bases between. CDR1 is MNHNY, CDR2 SVGAGI, per germline (reference sequence). This CDR3 comprises 13 residues. DNA of the CDR3: TGTGCCAGCAGTTACACAGCTAACTATGGCTACACCTTC. Its translation is CASSYTANYGYTF.

The V and J genes are TRBV11-2 and TRBJ2-5; 12 bases are shared with TRBD2. The V segment lost 3 bases and the J segment 4 bases; nucleotides outside the gene matches: 6. Germline V gives CDR1 SGHAT, CDR2 FQNNGV. The CDR3 is 16 amino acids. CDR3 residues: CASSFSLAGGLETQYF. As DNA, the CDR3 is TGTGCCAGCAGCTTCTCCCTAGCGGGAGGGCTAGAGACCCAGTACTTC.

The chain combines TRBV19 with TRBJ2-1; 10 nucleotides align to TRBD2. The germline gives CDR1 LNHDA, CDR2 SQIVND (reference sequence). The CDR3 contains 15 residues. J lost 5 bases, V lost 7 bases, and 8 bases had no gene match. As DNA, the CDR3 is TGTGCCAGTACTCGAGCGGGAGGGCGAAACAATGAGCAGTTCTTC. Amino acids: CASTRAGGRNNEQFF.

The rearrangement uses TRBV6-5 and TRBJ1-5; no firm D call. This CDR3 contains 14 residues. V was cut by 6 bases and J by 2 bases, with 11 bases left in between. CDR1 and CDR2 (germline): MNHEY, SVGAGI. The CDR3 loop is CASSRPGGNQPQHF. The DNA for the CDR3 is TGTGCCAGCAGCCGGCCTGGAGGCAATCAGCCCCAGCATTTT.

This clone was observed a single time. The chain joins TRBV7-8 to TRBJ2-7; D ambiguous. Trimming took 5 bases from V and 0 from J, leaving 17 bases between them. The CDR3 runs to 16 residues. Germline CDR1 reads SGHVS; CDR2 reads FQNEAQ. The CDR3 loop is CASSLPVPLGSYEQYF. The DNA for the CDR3 is TGTGCCAGCAGCCTTCCAGTTCCCCTCGGCTCCTACGAGCAGTACTTC.

The chain links TRBV30 to TRBJ2-1, with 9 bases identical to TRBD2. CDR1 is GTSNPN and CDR2 is SVGIG in the germline V gene (reference sequence). Trimming cost V 1 base and J 6 bases; bases outside gene matches: 4. This CDR3 spans 14 amino acids. The CDR3 sequence is CAWSGLAALNEQFF. In DNA, the CDR3 is TGTGCCTGGAGTGGACTAGCGGCTCTCAATGAGCAGTTCTTC. Full variable domain (outside the CDR3, taken from reference TRBV30 and TRBJ2-1): SQTIHQWPATLVQPVGSPLSLECTVEGTSNPNLYWYRQAAGRGLQLLFYSVGIGQISSEVPQNLSASRPQDRQFILSSKKLLLSDSGFYLCAWSGLAALNEQFFGPGTRLTVL.

The J gene is TRBJ1-2, the V gene TRBV27; D ambiguous. Per the germline V gene, CDR1 is MNHEY and CDR2 is SMNVEV (reference sequence). The length of the CDR3 is 14 residues. V was shortened by 5 bases and J by 0 bases, with 10 bases between the two germline ends. CDR3 protein: CASSAHGSNYGYTF. CDR3 sequence (DNA): TGTGCCAGCAGTGCCCATGGGTCTAACTATGGCTACACCTTC.

The chain links TRBV9 to TRBJ1-2, with a possible D match to TRBD1 (5 bases). Trimming took off 6 bases at V and 12 bases at J, with 15 bases between the two ends. This CDR3 is built from 11 residues. Germline lookup yields CDR1 SGDLS and CDR2 YYNGEE. The CDR3 bases are TGTGCCAGCACGGGACTCTCTGGGAACACCTTC. It translates to CASTGLSGNTF.

This rearrangement joins TRBV6-1 to TRBJ2-7; D not certain. Between the trimmed V and J ends, which lost 3 bases and 0 bases, there was a span of 15 bases. Looked up from germline, CDR1 is MNHNS and CDR2 is SASEGT. CDR3 length: 16 residues. The CDR3 spells CASSEIAHHSSYEQYF. CDR3 nucleotide sequence: TGTGCCAGCAGTGAGATAGCCCACCACAGCTCCTACGAGCAGTACTTC.

This clone was recorded once. V and J are TRBV5-6 and TRBJ1-4; D gene uncertain. The CDR3 runs to 13 residues. The V gene lost 2 bases and the J gene lost 4 bases, with 6 bases spanning the gap. Germline V CDR1 and CDR2: SGHDT, YYEEEE. The CDR3 DNA reads TGTGCCAGCAGCTTCAGGTTTAATGAAAAACTGTTTTTT. Residues: CASSFRFNEKLFF.

V is TRBV30 and J is TRBJ1-5; tentatively, D is TRBD1 (5 bases). The CDR3 spans 15 residues. Deletions cut 1 base from V and 1 base from J, with 11 bases between. Looked up from germline, CDR1 is GTSNPN and CDR2 is SVGIG (reference sequence). Here the CDR3 reads CAWSGPRQSNQPQHF. The CDR3 DNA reads TGTGCCTGGAGTGGGCCACGACAGAGCAATCAGCCCCAGCATTTT.